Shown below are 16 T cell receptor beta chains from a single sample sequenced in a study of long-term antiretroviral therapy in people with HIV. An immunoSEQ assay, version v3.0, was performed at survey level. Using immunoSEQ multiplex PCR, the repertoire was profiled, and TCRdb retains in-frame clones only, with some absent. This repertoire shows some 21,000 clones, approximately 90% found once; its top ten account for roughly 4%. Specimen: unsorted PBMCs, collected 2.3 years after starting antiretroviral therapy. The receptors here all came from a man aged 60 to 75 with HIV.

The CDR3 here is CASTRAPGSYEQYF. DNA of the CDR3: TGTGCCAGCACAAGAGCTCCCGGCTCCTACGAGCAGTACTTC. The chain joins TRBV27 to TRBJ2-5; D ambiguous. The J call may be incorrect, as the DNA end agrees better with TRBJ2-7. The V gene's germline CDR1 is MNHEY and CDR2 SMNVEV (reference sequence). The CDR3 consists of 14 residues.

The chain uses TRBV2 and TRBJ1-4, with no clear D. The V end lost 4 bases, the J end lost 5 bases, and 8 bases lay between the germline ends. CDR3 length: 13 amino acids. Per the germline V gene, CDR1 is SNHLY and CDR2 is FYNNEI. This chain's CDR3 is CASSVTLNEKLFF. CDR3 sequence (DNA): TGTGCCAGCAGTGTCACCTTGAATGAAAAACTGTTTTTT.

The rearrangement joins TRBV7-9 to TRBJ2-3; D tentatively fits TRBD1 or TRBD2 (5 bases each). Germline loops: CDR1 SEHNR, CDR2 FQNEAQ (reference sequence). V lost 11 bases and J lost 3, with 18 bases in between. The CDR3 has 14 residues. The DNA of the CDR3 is TGTGCCTGCTCGGGGCGGGTATTAACAGATACGCAGTATTTT. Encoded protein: CACSGRVLTDTQYF.

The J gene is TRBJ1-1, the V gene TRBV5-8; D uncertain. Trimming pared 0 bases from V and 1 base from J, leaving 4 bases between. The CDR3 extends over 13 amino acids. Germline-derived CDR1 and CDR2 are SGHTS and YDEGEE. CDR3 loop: CASSLAPNTEAFF. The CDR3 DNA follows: TGTGCCAGCAGCTTGGCGCCGAACACTGAAGCTTTCTTT. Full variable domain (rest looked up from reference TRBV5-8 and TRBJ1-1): EAGVTQSPTHLIKTRGQQATLRCSPISGHTSVYWYQQALGLGLQFLLWYDEGEERNRGNFPPRFSGRQFPNYSSELNVNALELEDSALYLCASSLAPNTEAFFGQGTRLTVV.

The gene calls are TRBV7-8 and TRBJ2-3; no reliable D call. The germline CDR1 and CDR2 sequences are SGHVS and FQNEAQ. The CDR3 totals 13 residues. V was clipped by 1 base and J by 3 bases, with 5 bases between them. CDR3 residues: CASSLDRTDTQYF. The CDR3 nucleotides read TGTGCCAGCAGCTTAGATAGGACAGATACGCAGTATTTT.

The CDR3 loop reads CASSLTSGSPYEQYF. The CDR3 bases are TGCGCCAGCAGCCTGACTAGCGGGAGTCCCTACGAGCAGTACTTC. This chain uses TRBV5-1 with TRBJ2-7, with 12 positions matching TRBD2. From germline, CDR1 is SGHRS and CDR2 YFSETQ. The trim removed 4 bases at V and 2 bases at J, leaving 4 bases unmatched. This CDR3 is 15 amino acids long. Supplemented by reference TRBV5-1 and TRBJ2-7, the full variable domain reads KAGVTQTPRYLIKTRGQQVTLSCSPISGHRSVSWYQQTPGQGLQFLFEYFSETQRNKGNFPGRFSGRQFSNSRSEMNVSTLELGDSALYLCASSLTSGSPYEQYFGPGTRLTVT.

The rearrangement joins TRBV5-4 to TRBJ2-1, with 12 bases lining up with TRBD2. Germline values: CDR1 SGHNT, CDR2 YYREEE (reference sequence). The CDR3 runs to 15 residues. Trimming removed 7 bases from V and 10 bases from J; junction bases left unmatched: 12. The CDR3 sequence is CASPPPGLAGKEQFF. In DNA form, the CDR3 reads TGTGCCAGCCCTCCCCCGGGACTAGCGGGCAAAGAGCAGTTCTTC.

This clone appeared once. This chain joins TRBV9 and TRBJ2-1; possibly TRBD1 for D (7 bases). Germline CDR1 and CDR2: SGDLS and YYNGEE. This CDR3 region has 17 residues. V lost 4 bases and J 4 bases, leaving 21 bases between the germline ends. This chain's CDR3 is CASSPNLQGGSYNEQFF. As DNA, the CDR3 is TGTGCCAGCAGCCCGAATCTCCAGGGGGGTTCTTACAATGAGCAGTTCTTC.

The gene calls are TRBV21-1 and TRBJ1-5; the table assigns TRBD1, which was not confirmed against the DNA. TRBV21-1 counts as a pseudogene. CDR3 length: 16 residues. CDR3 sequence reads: CASSKYHRGTNQPQHF. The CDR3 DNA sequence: TGTGCCAGCAGCAAATACCACAGGGGAACCAATCAGCCCCAGCATTTT.

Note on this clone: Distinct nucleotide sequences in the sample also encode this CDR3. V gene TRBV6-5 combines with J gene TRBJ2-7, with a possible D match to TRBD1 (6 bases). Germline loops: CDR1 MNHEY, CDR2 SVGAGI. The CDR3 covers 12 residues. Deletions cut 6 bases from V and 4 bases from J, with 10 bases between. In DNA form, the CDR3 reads TGTGCCAGCAGCCCGACAGGATACGAGCAGTACTTC. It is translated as CASSPTGYEQYF.

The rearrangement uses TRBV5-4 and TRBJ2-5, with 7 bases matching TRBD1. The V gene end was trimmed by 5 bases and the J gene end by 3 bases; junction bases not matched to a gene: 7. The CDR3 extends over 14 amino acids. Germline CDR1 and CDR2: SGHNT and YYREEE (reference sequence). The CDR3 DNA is TGTGCCAGCAGGTCGGGACAGCGAGAAGAGACCCAGTACTTC. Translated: CASRSGQREETQYF.

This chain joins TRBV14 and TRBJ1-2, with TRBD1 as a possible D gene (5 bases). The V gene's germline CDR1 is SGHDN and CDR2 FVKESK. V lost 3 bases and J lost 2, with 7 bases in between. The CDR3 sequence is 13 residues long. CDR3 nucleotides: TGTGCCAGCAGCCACGAGGGGAACTATGGCTACACCTTC. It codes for CASSHEGNYGYTF.

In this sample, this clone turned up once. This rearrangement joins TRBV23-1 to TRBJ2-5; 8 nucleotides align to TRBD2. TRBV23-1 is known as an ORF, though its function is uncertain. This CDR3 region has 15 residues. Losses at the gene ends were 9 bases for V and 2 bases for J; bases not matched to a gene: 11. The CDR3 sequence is CARRRAGEFQETQYF. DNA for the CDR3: TGCGCCAGACGACGAGCGGGAGAATTTCAAGAGACCCAGTACTTC.

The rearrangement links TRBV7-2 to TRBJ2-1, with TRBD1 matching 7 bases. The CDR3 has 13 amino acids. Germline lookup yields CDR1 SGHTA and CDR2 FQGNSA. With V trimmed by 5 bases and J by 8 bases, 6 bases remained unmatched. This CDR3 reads CASSRNQGDEQFF. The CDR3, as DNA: TGTGCCAGCAGCCGAAACCAGGGGGATGAGCAGTTCTTC.

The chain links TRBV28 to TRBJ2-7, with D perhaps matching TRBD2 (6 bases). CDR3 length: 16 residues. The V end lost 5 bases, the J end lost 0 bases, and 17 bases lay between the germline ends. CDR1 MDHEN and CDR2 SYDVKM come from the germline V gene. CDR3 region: CASSLTAAGSSYEQYF. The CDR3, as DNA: TGTGCCAGCAGTCTTACCGCGGCGGGGAGCTCCTACGAGCAGTACTTC.

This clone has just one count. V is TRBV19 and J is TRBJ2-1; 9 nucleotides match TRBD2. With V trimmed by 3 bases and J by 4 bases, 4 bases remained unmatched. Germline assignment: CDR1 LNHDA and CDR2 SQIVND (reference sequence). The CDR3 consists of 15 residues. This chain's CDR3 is CASSMLAGQYNEQFF. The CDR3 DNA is TGTGCCAGTAGTATGCTAGCGGGGCAATACAATGAGCAGTTCTTC.